Listed below are T cell receptor beta chains from one sample, sequenced in a study of cytomegalovirus exposure and HLA in healthy donors. Sequencing was performed with immunoSEQ multiplex PCR; in TCRdb, only in-frame clones are kept and a portion is missing. The repertoire holds roughly 20,000 clones, with around 77% as singletons. The sample consisted of PBMCs. The source is a man in his 60s in good health and CMV-seronegative. CDR3s leave out the opening cysteine and the closing phenylalanine or tryptophan.

J gene	V gene	CDR3 protein
TRBJ1-4	TRBV11-2	ASGLRGLLTNEKLF
TRBJ2-6	TRBV12-5	ASGPYAPSGANVLT
TRBJ2-2	TRBV5-4	ASSTGLADTGELF
TRBJ2-7	TRBV7-2	ASRPGGSNSYEQY
TRBJ1-1	TRBV5-6	ASSLLAGWNTEAF
TRBJ1-4	TRBV2	ASSERGQGTLREKLF
TRBJ2-2	TRBV9	ASSVVSAGGTGELF
-	TRBV28	ASSIPGTGYEQY
TRBJ2-2	TRBV4-1	ASSHSPLRLAVPKRGELF
TRBJ1-2	TRBV6-5	ASSYRQGGSNGGYT
-	TRBV27	ASSFTTGKSSYEQY
TRBJ2-2	TRBV19	ASSIWEAGELF
TRBJ1-6	TRBV7-2	ASSLSRFSSYNSPLH
TRBJ2-3	TRBV28	ASSRSGLAGGLDTQY
TRBJ2-7	TRBV18	ASSPPGQRYEQY
TRBJ2-1	TRBV19	ASSKQRGTTYNEQF
TRBJ2-7	TRBV15	ATSREAGYEQY
TRBJ2-1	TRBV7-2	ASSFGLAVAYNEQF
-	TRBV4-1	ASSRTGARSYEQY
TRBJ2-1	TRBV18	ASSRGGSYNEQF
TRBJ2-3	TRBV19	ASSIAGGTDTQY
TRBJ1-1	TRBV4-1	ASSQEGRGLNTEAF
TRBJ1-1	TRBV5-1	ASSLASGGNTEAF
TRBJ2-5	TRBV5-1	ASSLLLAGGGAETQY